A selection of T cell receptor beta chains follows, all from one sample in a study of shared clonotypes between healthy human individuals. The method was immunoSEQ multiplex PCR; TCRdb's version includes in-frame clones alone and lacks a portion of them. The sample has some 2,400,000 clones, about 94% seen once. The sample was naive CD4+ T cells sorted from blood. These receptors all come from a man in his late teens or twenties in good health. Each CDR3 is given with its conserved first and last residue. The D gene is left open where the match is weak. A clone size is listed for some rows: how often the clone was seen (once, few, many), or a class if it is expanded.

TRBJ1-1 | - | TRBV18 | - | CASSQVEGNTEAFF | TGTGCCAGCTCGCAGGTCGAGGGGAACACTGAAGCTTTCTTT
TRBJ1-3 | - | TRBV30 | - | CAWSDGRHSGNTIYF | TGTGCCTGGAGTGATGGACGGCACTCTGGAAACACCATATATTTT
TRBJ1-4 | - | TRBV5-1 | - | CASSLGTGLYEKLFF | TGCGCCAGCAGCTTGGGAACAGGGCTATATGAAAAACTGTTTTTT
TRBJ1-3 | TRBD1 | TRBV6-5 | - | CASPRQGHSGNTIYF | TGTGCCAGCCCGAGACAGGGTCACTCTGGAAACACCATATATTTT
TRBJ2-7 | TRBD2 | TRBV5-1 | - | CASSLVGLAGEQYF | TGCGCCAGCAGCTTGGTGGGACTAGCTGGGGAGCAGTACTTC
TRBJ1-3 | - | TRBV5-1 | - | CASSLANSGNTIYF | TGCGCCAGCAGCTTGGCCAACTCTGGAAACACCATATATTTT
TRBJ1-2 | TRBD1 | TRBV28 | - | CASTPYRTGGYGYTF | TGTGCCAGCACCCCTTACCGGACAGGGGGATATGGCTACACCTTC
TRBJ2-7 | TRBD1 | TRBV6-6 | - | CASRNPGQGPYEQYF | TGTGCCAGCCGAAACCCGGGACAGGGACCGTACGAGCAGTACTTC
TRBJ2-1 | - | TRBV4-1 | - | CASSQAPPSNEQFF | TGCGCCAGCAGCCAAGCTCCTCCGAGTAATGAGCAGTTCTTC
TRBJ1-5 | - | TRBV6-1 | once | CASSPVWVNQPQHF | TGTGCCAGCAGCCCGGTTTGGGTGAATCAGCCCCAGCATTTT
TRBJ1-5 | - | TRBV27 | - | CASRAAGKVQPQHF | TGTGCCAGCAGGGCAGCAGGGAAAGTTCAGCCCCAGCATTTT
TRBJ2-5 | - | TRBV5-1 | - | CASSFNLQETQYF | TGCGCCAGCAGCTTCAACCTTCAAGAGACCCAGTACTTC
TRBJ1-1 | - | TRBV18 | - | CASSLGTLNTEAFF | TGTGCCAGCTCACTAGGGACTTTGAACACTGAAGCTTTCTTT
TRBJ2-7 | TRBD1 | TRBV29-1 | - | CSVKTGTGSIEQYF | TGCAGCGTCAAAACCGGGACAGGCTCAATCGAGCAGTACTTC
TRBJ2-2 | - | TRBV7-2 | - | CASSLVSRTGELFF | TGTGCCAGCAGTTTAGTTAGCCGCACCGGGGAGCTGTTTTTT
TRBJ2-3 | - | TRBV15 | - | CATSPGAGNTDTQYF | TGTGCCACCAGCCCAGGGGCAGGGAACACAGATACGCAGTATTTT